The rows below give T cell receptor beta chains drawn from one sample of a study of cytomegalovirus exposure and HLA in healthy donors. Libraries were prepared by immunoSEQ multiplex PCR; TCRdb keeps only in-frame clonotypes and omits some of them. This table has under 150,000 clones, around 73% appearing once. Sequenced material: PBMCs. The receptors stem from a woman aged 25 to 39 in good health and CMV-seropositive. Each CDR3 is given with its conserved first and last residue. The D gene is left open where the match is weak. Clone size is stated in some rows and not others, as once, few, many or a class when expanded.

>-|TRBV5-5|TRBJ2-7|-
TGTGCCAGCAGCTTGGTAGAGCGATCCTACGAGCAGTACTTC
CASSLVERSYEQYF
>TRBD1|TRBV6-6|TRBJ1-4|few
TGTGCCAGCAGTTACCCGGGACAGGGAAATGAAAAACTGTTTTTT
CASSYPGQGNEKLFF
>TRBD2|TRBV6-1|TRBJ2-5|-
TGTGCCAGCAGTGAAAGGCGTGGGACTAGCGGGGAGACCCAGTACTTC
CASSERRGTSGETQYF
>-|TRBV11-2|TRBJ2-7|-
TGTGCCAGCAGCTTAGGGACAGACGACTACGAGCAGTACTTC
CASSLGTDDYEQYF
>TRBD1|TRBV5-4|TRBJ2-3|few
TGTGCCAGCAGCCCCCTCGGGACAGTCACAGATACGCAGTATTTT
CASSPLGTVTDTQYF
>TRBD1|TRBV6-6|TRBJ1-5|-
TGTGCCAGCAAGGGACAGGGCAGGGAGCAGCCCCAGCATTTT
CASKGQGREQPQHF
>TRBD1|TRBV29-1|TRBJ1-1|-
TGCAGCGTTGACAGGGACAGGGGCACTGAAGCTTTCTTT
CSVDRDRGTEAFF
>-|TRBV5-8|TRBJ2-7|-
TGTGCCAGCAGCTTGGCCGCCCATCCAGGGGCCTACGAGCAGTACTTC
CASSLAAHPGAYEQYF
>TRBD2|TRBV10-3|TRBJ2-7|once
TGTGCCATGGGGACTAGCGGTTCATACGAGCAGTACTTC
CAMGTSGSYEQYF
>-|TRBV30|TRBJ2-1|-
TGTGCCTGGAGTGTATATACGGGATACTCCTACAATGAGCAGTTCTTC
CAWSVYTGYSYNEQFF
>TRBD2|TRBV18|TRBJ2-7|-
TGTGCCAGCTCACCAATCTCCCCTCGATCCATAAGGACTAGCCAATTCTACGAGCAGTACTTC
CASSPISPRSIRTSQFYEQYF
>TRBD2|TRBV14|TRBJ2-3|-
TGTGCCAGCAGCCAAGATCGGGGAGGGGACACAGATACGCAGTATTTT
CASSQDRGGDTDTQYF
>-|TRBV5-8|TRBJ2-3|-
TGTGCCAGCAGCTTGACCAGTGCGCAGTATTTT
CASSLTSAQYF
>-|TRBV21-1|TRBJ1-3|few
TGTGCCAGCAGCTCGGTCGGGCGTATCGGGACAGAACTCGTGAGAAACACCATATATTTT
CASSSVGRIGTELVRNTIYF
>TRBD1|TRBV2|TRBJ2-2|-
TGTGCCAGCAGTGTGCAGGGGGCCGGCGGGGAGCTGTTTTTT
CASSVQGAGGELFF
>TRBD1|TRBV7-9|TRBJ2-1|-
TGTGCCAGCAGCTCGGACAGGGGCTCCTACAATGAGCAGTTCTTC
CASSSDRGSYNEQFF
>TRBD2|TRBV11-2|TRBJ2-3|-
TGTGCCAGCAGCCCTAGCGGGACCCCCACAGATACGCAGTATTTT
CASSPSGTPTDTQYF
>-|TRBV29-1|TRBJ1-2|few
TGCAGCGTTGAACATGAGGGCCGCTACACCTTC
CSVEHEGRYTF
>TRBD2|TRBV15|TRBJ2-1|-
TGTGCCACCAGCAGGCTAGCGGGGGGGCTGGCAAATGAGCAGTTCTTC
CATSRLAGGLANEQFF
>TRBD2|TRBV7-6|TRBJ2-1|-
TGTGCCAGCAGCTTAGGTAGCGGGAGGGCCACCTACAATGAGCAGTTCTTC
CASSLGSGRATYNEQFF
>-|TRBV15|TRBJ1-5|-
TGTGCCACCAGCAGGGGAGGGATAGTTCAGCCCCAGCATTTT
CATSRGGIVQPQHF
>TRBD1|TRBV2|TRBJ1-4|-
TGTGCCAGCACCCCAACAGGGGTGACTAATGAAAAACTGTTTTTT
CASTPTGVTNEKLFF
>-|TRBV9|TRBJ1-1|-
TGTGCCAGCAGCCGAGGAGGGAACACTGAAGCTTTCTTT
CASSRGGNTEAFF
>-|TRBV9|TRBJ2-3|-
TGTGCCAGCAGCCCATCCCGGGGGACGGGGGTTTGGACGCAGTATTTT
CASSPSRGTGVWTQYF
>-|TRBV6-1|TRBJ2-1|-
TGTGCCAGCCGCCAGGGTGGCTCCTACAATGAGCAGTTCTTC
CASRQGGSYNEQFF
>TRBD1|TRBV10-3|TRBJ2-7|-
TGTGCCATCCAGGCAGATCCGGGACAGGGGGCACCCTACGAGCAGTACTTC
CAIQADPGQGAPYEQYF
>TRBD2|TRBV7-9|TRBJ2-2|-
TGTGCCAGCAGCTCTACTAGCGGGAGTGGGGCCGGGGAGCTGTTTTTT
CASSSTSGSGAGELFF